This T cell receptor beta chain comes out of a study of blood T cell repertoires in COVID-19. In the study's own analysis: Amplification from reference gene primers served as the basis for estimated nucleated cell counts. Sequencing was performed with immunoSEQ multiplex PCR; in TCRdb, only in-frame clones are kept and a portion is missing. For V, J and clone size, that table is used; D and trimming come from the DNA. Found here are under 200,000 clones, about nine tenths of them singletons; the top ten hold over 9.5%. This receptor was taken from an older woman with COVID-19, enrolled during active disease. The sample was peripheral blood.

The CDR3 loop is CASSYYPSNQPQHF. The CDR3 DNA is TGTGCCAGCAGTTACTATCCGAGCAATCAGCCCCAGCATTTT. This sequence joins TRBV6-5 and TRBJ1-5; D remains ambiguous. The V gene's germline CDR1 is MNHEY and CDR2 SVGAGI. V lost 1 base and J 1 base, leaving 5 bases between the germline ends. The CDR3 has 14 amino acids.